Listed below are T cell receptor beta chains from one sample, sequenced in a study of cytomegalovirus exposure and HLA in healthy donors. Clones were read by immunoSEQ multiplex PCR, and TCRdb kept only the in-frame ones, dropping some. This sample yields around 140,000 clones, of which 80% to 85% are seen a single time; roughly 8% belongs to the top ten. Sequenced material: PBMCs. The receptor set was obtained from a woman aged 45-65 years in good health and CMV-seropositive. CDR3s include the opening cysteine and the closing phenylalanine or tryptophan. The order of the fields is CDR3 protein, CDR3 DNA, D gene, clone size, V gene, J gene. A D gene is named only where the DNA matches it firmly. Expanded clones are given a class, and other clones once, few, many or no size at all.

CDR3: CAIRAGGWDEQFF
DNA: TGTGCCATCCGGGCAGGGGGGTGGGATGAGCAGTTCTTC
D: -
size: -
V: TRBV10-3
J: TRBJ2-1

CDR3: CASSRNGQAQANYGYTF
DNA: TGCGCCAGCAGCCGAAATGGACAGGCCCAAGCTAACTATGGCTACACCTTC
D: TRBD1
size: few
V: TRBV4-1
J: TRBJ1-2

CDR3: CSVESSYEQYF
DNA: TGCAGCGTTGAGAGTTCCTACGAGCAGTACTTC
D: -
size: -
V: TRBV29-1
J: TRBJ2-7

CDR3: CASSLQGFQETQYF
DNA: TGCGCCAGCAGCTTACAGGGATTCCAAGAGACCCAGTACTTC
D: -
size: -
V: TRBV5-1
J: TRBJ2-5

CDR3: CASSGKTGIISDEQYF
DNA: TGTGCCAGCAGCGGAAAGACAGGGATTATTTCTGACGAGCAGTACTTC
D: TRBD1
size: -
V: TRBV9
J: TRBJ2-7

CDR3: CASSVANEQFF
DNA: TGTGCCAGCAGCGTAGCAAATGAGCAGTTCTTC
D: -
size: -
V: TRBV9
J: TRBJ2-1

CDR3: CASSQEQDTEAFF
DNA: TGCGCCAGCAGCCAAGAACAGGACACTGAAGCTTTCTTT
D: -
size: medium-sized
V: TRBV4-3
J: TRBJ1-1

CDR3: CASSESGTLKAFF
DNA: TGTGCCAGCAGTGAAAGTGGGACACTTAAAGCTTTCTTT
D: -
size: -
V: TRBV6-1
J: TRBJ1-1

CDR3: CASSLAYMGQENEKLFF
DNA: TGTGCCAGCAGCTTAGCTTATATGGGACAGGAGAATGAAAAACTGTTTTTT
D: TRBD1
size: -
V: TRBV7-9
J: TRBJ1-4

CDR3: CASSQAGADTQYF
DNA: TGCGCCAGCAGCCAAGCCGGGGCAGATACGCAGTATTTT
D: -
size: -
V: TRBV4-1
J: TRBJ2-3

CDR3: CASSPPGSTPFYGYTF
DNA: TGTGCCAGCAGTCCTCCGGGGTCTACCCCCTTTTATGGCTACACCTTC
D: -
size: -
V: TRBV7-9
J: TRBJ1-2

CDR3: CASSFGGQGGTPQHF
DNA: TGTGCCAGCAGCTTCGGGGGACAGGGGGGGACGCCCCAGCATTTT
D: TRBD1
size: once
V: TRBV5-5
J: TRBJ1-5

CDR3: CASSGFMGQGFYGYTF
DNA: TGTGCCAGCAGTGGATTCATGGGACAGGGGTTCTATGGCTACACCTTC
D: TRBD1
size: -
V: TRBV2
J: TRBJ1-2

CDR3: CASSFAGALNTEAFF
DNA: TGTGCCAGCAGTTTCGCAGGGGCCTTGAACACTGAAGCTTTCTTT
D: -
size: -
V: TRBV14
J: TRBJ1-1

CDR3: CASSRRGQGSYSNQPQHF
DNA: TGTGCCAGCAGCCGTCGCGGACAGGGTAGTTATAGCAATCAGCCCCAGCATTTT
D: TRBD1
size: -
V: TRBV6-4
J: TRBJ1-5

CDR3: CASSLAPTLYGYTF
DNA: TGTGCCAGCAGCTTAGCCCCGACTCTGTATGGCTACACCTTC
D: -
size: once
V: TRBV7-6
J: TRBJ1-2

CDR3: CASSLDPGQGENTEAFF
DNA: TGTGCCAGCAGCTTAGACCCAGGACAGGGGGAGAACACTGAAGCTTTCTTT
D: TRBD1
size: once
V: TRBV7-9
J: TRBJ1-1

CDR3: CASSLAGGTPYEQYF
DNA: TGTGCCAGCAGCTTGGCCGGCGGCACTCCCTACGAGCAGTACTTC
D: -
size: -
V: TRBV5-4
J: TRBJ2-7

CDR3: CASSYAGQGAQEQYF
DNA: TGTGCCAGCAGTTACGCGGGACAGGGGGCGCAAGAGCAGTACTTC
D: TRBD1
size: -
V: TRBV6-6
J: TRBJ2-7

CDR3: CASRIRDRGSGGGYQPQHF
DNA: TGTGCCAGTAGGATCCGGGACAGGGGCTCCGGGGGGGGGTATCAGCCCCAGCATTTT
D: TRBD1
size: -
V: TRBV19
J: TRBJ1-5

CDR3: CASSRGFSYEQYF
DNA: TGTGCCAGCAGCAGGGGATTCAGCTACGAGCAGTACTTC
D: -
size: -
V: TRBV9
J: TRBJ2-7

CDR3: CAISDRLGSSYNEQFF
DNA: TGTGCCATCAGCGACCGACTAGGAAGTTCGTACAATGAGCAGTTCTTC
D: -
size: -
V: TRBV10-3
J: TRBJ2-1

CDR3: CASTFTGLNTEAFF
DNA: TGTGCCAGCACCTTTACAGGGTTGAACACTGAAGCTTTCTTT
D: -
size: -
V: TRBV7-9
J: TRBJ1-1

CDR3: CASSRAGNQPQHF
DNA: TGTGCCAGCTCACGGGCCGGCAATCAGCCCCAGCATTTT
D: -
size: -
V: TRBV18
J: TRBJ1-5

CDR3: CAISESAGHKNTEAFF
DNA: TGTGCCATCAGTGAGTCAGCCGGACATAAGAACACTGAAGCTTTCTTT
D: -
size: -
V: TRBV10-3
J: TRBJ1-1

CDR3: CASSRGQWTGELFF
DNA: TGTGCCAGCAGCAGGGGGCAGTGGACCGGGGAGCTGTTTTTT
D: TRBD1
size: -
V: TRBV28
J: TRBJ2-2

CDR3: CASSFDPGRGIEQYF
DNA: TGTGCCAGCAGCTTTGACCCGGGCAGGGGGATCGAGCAGTACTTC
D: TRBD1
size: few
V: TRBV7-2
J: TRBJ2-7

CDR3: CASSQDGSEQFF
DNA: TGCGCCAGCAGCCAAGATGGTAGTGAGCAGTTCTTC
D: -
size: few
V: TRBV4-1
J: TRBJ2-1

CDR3: CATRDRSSGANVLTF
DNA: TGTGCCACCAGGGACAGAAGCTCTGGGGCCAACGTCCTGACTTTC
D: TRBD1
size: -
V: TRBV6-5
J: TRBJ2-6

CDR3: CSSSSGRMGGGYTF
DNA: TGTTCCAGCAGCTCCGGGAGAATGGGGGGTGGCTACACCTTC
D: -
size: -
V: TRBV7-9
J: TRBJ1-2

CDR3: CASSQKPGQPQHF
DNA: TGCGCCAGCAGCCAAAAACCGGGACAGCCCCAGCATTTT
D: -
size: -
V: TRBV4-1
J: TRBJ1-5

CDR3: CASGRTAYEQYF
DNA: TGTGCCAGCGGGAGGACCGCCTACGAGCAGTACTTC
D: -
size: -
V: TRBV6-5
J: TRBJ2-7

CDR3: CASSWSGTAGGEAFF
DNA: TGTGCCAGCAGTTGGTCCGGGACAGCCGGGGGTGAAGCTTTCTTT
D: TRBD1
size: -
V: TRBV27
J: TRBJ1-1

CDR3: CASSPQARGDSPLHF
DNA: TGTGCCAGCTCACCCCAGGCCAGGGGTGATTCACCCCTCCACTTT
D: -
size: -
V: TRBV18
J: TRBJ1-6

CDR3: CASSLIGGQVANYGYTF
DNA: TGCGCCAGCAGCTTGATCGGCGGGCAGGTGGCTAACTATGGCTACACCTTC
D: -
size: -
V: TRBV5-1
J: TRBJ1-2